The present T cell receptor (beta chain) was sequenced within a study of blood T cell repertoires in COVID-19 (dated by TCRdb to about 2020). For the study in its entirety: Samples from collaborators originated in the United States, Italy and Spain and spanned both the acute and convalescent phases of COVID-19. The prospective study material was composed of cDNA or gDNA derived from T cells, B-cell-depleted T cells, or PBMCs. The dataset comprised deeply sampled blood TCRbeta repertoires from subjects exposed to, actively infected with, or recovered from COVID-19. The repertoires were released in a freely available public database meant as a resource for research on the immune response to SARS-CoV-2. Samples came from the ongoing ImmuneRACE study (first 160 participants) plus 1,254 subjects from 6 global collaborators. Nearly every sample came with metadata listing a de-identified subject ID, COVID-19 status, age in years and sex. Where HLA class I and class II types were available, the types were taken from metadata supplied by the sample provider, not from assay-based typing. Broad study findings and their caveats: The quantity of clinical and demographic metadata differed by source and by participant and was supplied without curation.

Of note for this clone: It lacks a known antigen. No base quality information exists; no much larger clone differs at one position.

The collaborating institutions used their own protocols to collect whole blood in K2EDTA tubes. For TCRbeta analysis, collaborators shipped samples in one of three forms: frozen whole blood, isolated PBMCs, or DNA extracted from either of those sample types. TCRbeta CDR3 regions were amplified from genomic DNA by means of the immunoSEQ Assay, a bias-controlled multiplex PCR. Concerning the study's data processing: The number of nucleated cells in each sample was estimated from the amplification of reference gene primers within the assay. Sequence reads were collapsed and filtered to measure the absolute abundance of every unique TCRbeta CDR3 rearrangement. For each sample, productive Simpson clonality was calculated as the square root of Simpson's diversity index over productive rearrangements. TCRdb retrieved this table from immuneACCESS and kept in-frame rearrangements only. Not all clones are present; in checked studies, unresolved V genes account for under half, and no reason is known for the remainder. The D gene and trimming were derived from the DNA, and the V and J assignments and clone size from that table. The sample table lists some 170,000 clones, approximately 90% of them with a count of one. The top ten clonotypes cover 1.6% of the sample.

The junction shows trimming of 3 bases on V and 0 bases on J, and the gene matches do not reach 3 bases of it. In the germline V gene (reference sequence), CDR1 corresponds to SGHKS and CDR2 to YYEKEE. The CDR3 contains 15 residues, cysteine and phenylalanine counted. Kept here is only the CDR3 DNA, which spans 45 bases and is read in frame from base 1. Sequenced sample: peripheral blood. The V gene is TRBV5-5 and the J gene is TRBJ1-1, with TRBD1 matching 9 junction bases. The receptor's source is a woman between 50 and 59 years old with acute or convalescent COVID-19. The nucleotide sequence is given as TGTGCCAGCAGCTCTACAGGGGGCATGAACACTGAAGCTTTCTTT. It translates as CASSSTGGMNTEAFF. The entire variable domain, with the stretches around the CDR3 drawn from the reference TRBV5-5 and TRBJ1-1 proteins, is DAGVTQSPTHLIKTRGQQVTLRCSPISGHKSVSWYQQVLGQGPQFIFQYYEKEERGRGNFPDRFSARQFPNYSSELNVNALLLGDSALYLCASSSTGGMNTEAFFGQGTRLTVV.